The 2 T cell receptor beta chains below come from one sample, sequenced in a study of beta chain features in type 1 diabetes. Findings and caveats of the study: Shorter TCRB CDR3s, moderately but significantly so, marked every one of the four CD4+ subsets in Type 1 diabetes patients.

Their antigen targets remain unknown. Expressed TCRB transcripts got sequenced, as all isolated RNA was reverse transcribed. Clones were sequenced by immunoSEQ multiplex PCR, and TCRdb holds only the in-frame ones, with some missing. The sample yields approximately 170,000 clones, about 63% seen once. The sequenced material came from naive CD4+ T cells from blood. The receptors stem from a man aged 25 to 40 with type 1 diabetes.

The rearrangement links TRBV7-2 to TRBJ1-1, with D perhaps matching TRBD1 (5 bases). V dropped 3 bases and J dropped 10 bases, with 12 bases sitting between them. This CDR3 has 12 amino acids. Germline-derived CDR1 and CDR2 are SGHTA and FQGNSA. Written as DNA, the CDR3 is TGTGCCAGCAGCTTGAAGGGAAGGGGAGCTTTCTTT. This gives the protein CASSLKGRGAFF.

The genes are TRBV21-1 and TRBJ1-1; TRBD1, the D gene given by the table, was not confirmed from the DNA. TRBV21-1 is classified as a pseudogene. The CDR3 is 13 amino acids. CDR3 in DNA: TGTGCCAGCAGTCCGACACGGAACACTGAAGCTTTCTTT. Encoded protein: CASSPTRNTEAFF.